The 12 T cell receptor beta chains reported below all come from one sample, sequenced in a study of OX40 agonist ivuxolimab in advanced cancers. The assay was immunoSEQ multiplex PCR, and TCRdb's table has in-frame clones only and misses some. The sample includes roughly 80,000 clones, roughly 87% of them seen just once. The specimen was CD4+ or CD8+ T cells sorted from blood, collected in a trial of the OX40 agonist ivuxolimab. The receptors here all came from an adult with an advanced solid tumor such as melanoma, head and neck, liver or kidney cancer.

V and J are TRBV4-1 and TRBJ2-5; tentative D call: TRBD2 (7 bases). This CDR3 spans 16 amino acids. Per the germline V gene, CDR1 is MGHRA and CDR2 is YSYEKL. The ends were cut back, 0 bases at V and 4 bases at J, with 15 bases in the middle. DNA for the CDR3: TGCGCCAGCAGCCAAGAAGGGGGAGGGCTCGCAGAGACCCAGTACTTC. It translates to CASSQEGGGLAETQYF.

The chain combines TRBV9 with TRBJ2-1; 7 bases fit TRBD2. The CDR3 totals 15 residues. Trimming at V came to 0 bases and at J to 6 bases, leaving 6 bases not matched to a gene. Germline values: CDR1 SGDLS, CDR2 YYNGEE. The CDR3 DNA is TGTGCCAGCAGCGTAGGAGGACTAGGGGTCAATGAGCAGTTCTTC. This encodes CASSVGGLGVNEQFF.

This clone was detected a few times. J is TRBJ1-1 and V is TRBV18, with a weak D call TRBD1 (5 bases). The V end lost 2 bases, the J end lost 8 bases, and 9 bases lay between the germline ends. CDR3 length: 12 amino acids. Germline V gene data show CDR1 as KGHSH and CDR2 as LQKENI. This CDR3 is CASSPVGEEAFF. DNA of the CDR3: TGTGCCAGCTCACCAGTAGGGGAAGAAGCTTTCTTT.

The CDR3 is CASSTSGTNTGELFF. DNA of the CDR3: TGTGCCAGCAGTACTAGCGGGACGAACACCGGGGAGCTGTTTTTT. The V and J genes are TRBV6-1 and TRBJ2-2; 10 bases line up with TRBD2. Germline trimming cut 5 bases from V and 0 bases from J; bases unmatched to any gene: 0. The CDR3 consists of 15 residues. Germline V CDR1 and CDR2: MNHNS, SASEGT.

J is TRBJ1-4 and V is TRBV6-6; 10 bases align to TRBD1. This CDR3 has 15 residues. The germline CDR1 and CDR2 sequences are MNHNY and SVGAGI (reference sequence). V lost 7 bases, J lost 4 bases, and 6 bases stayed unmatched. This CDR3 is CASNLRDRGNEKLFF. CDR3 DNA: TGTGCCAGCAACCTCAGGGACAGGGGTAATGAAAAACTGTTTTTT.

This sequence joins TRBV5-1 and TRBJ2-5; no firm D call. Trimming took 0 bases from V and 0 from J, leaving 0 bases between them. Germline lookup yields CDR1 SGHRS and CDR2 YFSETQ. The CDR3 spans 12 residues. CDR3 bases: TGCGCCAGCAGCTTGGACCAAGAGACCCAGTACTTC. Translation: CASSLDQETQYF. Together with reference TRBV5-1 and TRBJ2-5, the CDR3 gives the full variable domain: KAGVTQTPRYLIKTRGQQVTLSCSPISGHRSVSWYQQTPGQGLQFLFEYFSETQRNKGNFPGRFSGRQFSNSRSEMNVSTLELGDSALYLCASSLDQETQYFGPGTRLLVL.

This chain's CDR3 is CSVPSSGSSYEQYF. The CDR3 nucleotides are TGCAGCGTACCGTCTAGCGGGAGCTCCTACGAGCAGTACTTC. This sequence joins TRBV29-1 and TRBJ2-7; TRBD2 matches at 10 bases. The length of the CDR3 is 14 residues. Germline lookup yields CDR1 SQVTM and CDR2 ANQGSEA. The V and J ends lost 6 bases and 0 bases, in that order; junction bases with no gene match: 5.

The V gene is TRBV6-6, the J gene TRBJ1-2, with unresolved D. V shed 4 bases and J shed 7 bases, with 13 bases lying between them. Per germline, CDR1 MNHNY and CDR2 SVGAGI (reference sequence). The length of the CDR3 is 13 residues. DNA of the CDR3: TGTGCCAGCAGTTTAGATGGGAAAAGTGGCTACACCTTC. This sequence encodes CASSLDGKSGYTF.

This clone was picked up one time. V gene TRBV5-5 combines with J gene TRBJ1-2, with TRBD1 matching 12 bases. CDR3 length: 15 amino acids. Germline V gene data show CDR1 as SGHKS and CDR2 as YYEKEE (reference sequence). The V and J ends lost 4 bases and 8 bases, in that order; junction bases with no gene match: 9. The CDR3 coding sequence is TGTGCCAGCAGCCTAGGGACAGGGGGCGCGAGGGGCTACACCTTC. It is translated as CASSLGTGGARGYTF.

A few counts support this clone. This chain uses TRBV7-6 with TRBJ2-5; no clear D gene. CDR3 size: 14 residues. Trimming stripped 1 base from V and 5 bases from J, with 11 bases between. The germline V gene encodes CDR1 SGHVS and CDR2 FNYEAQ. CDR3 DNA sequence: TGTGCCAGCAGCTTAGATTCCTTCGGGGAGACCCAGTACTTC. Translation: CASSLDSFGETQYF.

V gene TRBV6-5 combines with J gene TRBJ1-6, with D hard to call. The germline V gene has CDR1 MNHEY and CDR2 SVGAGI. The CDR3 consists of 13 residues. Trimming took 5 bases from V and 7 from J, leaving 9 bases between them. The CDR3 DNA reads TGTGCCAGCAGTGAAGAGGAAAATTCACCCCTCCACTTT. Protein product: CASSEEENSPLHF.

The rearrangement joins TRBV6-1 to TRBJ2-7; perhaps TRBD2 as D (5 bases). V was cut by 7 bases and J by 2 bases, with 15 bases left in between. The CDR3 sequence is 14 residues long. Germline V CDR1 and CDR2: MNHNS, SASEGT. CDR3 nucleotides: TGTGCCAGCACCCGAGGGTCTGGGGCCTACGAGCAGTACTTC. It is translated as CASTRGSGAYEQYF.